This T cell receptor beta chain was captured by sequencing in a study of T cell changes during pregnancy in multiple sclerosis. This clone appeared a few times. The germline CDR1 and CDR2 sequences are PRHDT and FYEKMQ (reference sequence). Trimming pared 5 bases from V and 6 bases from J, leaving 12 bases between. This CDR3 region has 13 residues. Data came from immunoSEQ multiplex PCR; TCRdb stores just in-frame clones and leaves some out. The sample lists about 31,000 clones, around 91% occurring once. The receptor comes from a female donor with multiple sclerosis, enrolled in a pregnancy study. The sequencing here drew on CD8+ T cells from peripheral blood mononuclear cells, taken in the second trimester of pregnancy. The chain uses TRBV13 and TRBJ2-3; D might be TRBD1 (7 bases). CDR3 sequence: CASSPGGPDTQYF. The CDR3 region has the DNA TGTGCCAGCAGCCCAGGGGGGCCGGATACGCAGTATTTT.